The 19 T cell receptor beta chains presented below share a single source sample, sequenced in a study of T cell responses to AZD1222 COVID-19 vaccine (dated by TCRdb to the early 2020s). The time point label, as the study defines it: about 28 days (+/-7) after the second vaccine dose. Libraries were constructed by the immunoSEQ multiplex PCR assay. TCRdb retrieved this table from immuneACCESS and kept in-frame rearrangements only. Not all clones are present; in checked studies, unresolved V genes account for under half, and no reason is known for the remainder. This sample has 130,000 or so clones in its table, and roughly nine tenths of those were observed once. Clones ranked in the top ten supply around 9.5% of the sample. The sequenced sample was peripheral blood, obtained 28 days after the second AZD1222 dose. These receptors were obtained from an adult who received the AZD1222 COVID-19 vaccine.

The chain is built from TRBV18 and TRBJ1-6; TRBD1 matches 9 bases. Per germline, CDR1 KGHSH and CDR2 LQKENI. The CDR3 is 18 residues long. V gave up 3 bases and J gave up 2 bases; unmatched junction bases: 8. The CDR3 region has the DNA TGTGCCAGCTCACCTTATTCGGGACAGGGCACCTATAATTCACCCCTCCACTTT. Translation: CASSPYSGQGTYNSPLHF.

This chain uses TRBV30 with TRBJ2-1; 8 bases are a match to TRBD2. J gave up 2 bases and V 2 bases, and 26 bases lay outside the gene matches. The CDR3 extends over 22 amino acids. Germline CDR1 is GTSNPN and CDR2 is SVGIG (reference sequence). CDR3 sequence: CAWSTFSAGGLRAGVTYNEQFF. The CDR3 DNA is TGTGCCTGGAGTACCTTCTCCGCGGGGGGCCTCAGGGCGGGAGTTACCTACAATGAGCAGTTCTTC. The full variable domain, in which reference TRBV30 and TRBJ2-1 provide the parts outside the CDR3, is SQTIHQWPATLVQPVGSPLSLECTVEGTSNPNLYWYRQAAGRGLQLLFYSVGIGQISSEVPQNLSASRPQDRQFILSSKKLLLSDSGFYLCAWSTFSAGGLRAGVTYNEQFFGPGTRLTVL.

The chain couples TRBV29-1 to TRBJ1-1, with D maybe TRBD1 (6 bases). CDR3 length: 16 amino acids. The germline gives CDR1 SQVTM, CDR2 ANQGSEA. The V and J ends lost 4 bases and 3 bases respectively, with 21 bases between them. CDR3 bases: TGCAGCGTTGCGCTGACGAAGGGGGGGTGGTACACTGAAGCTTTCTTT. Residues: CSVALTKGGWYTEAFF.

The rearrangement joins TRBV3-1 (or the pseudogene TRBV3-2) to TRBJ1-5, with D unresolved. V was shortened by 0 bases and J by 4 bases, with 7 bases between the two germline ends. Germline assignment: CDR1 LGHDT and CDR2 YNNKEL (reference sequence). CDR3 length equals 14 residues. CDR3 region: CASSQDLTNQPQHF. Written as DNA, the CDR3 is TGTGCCAGCAGCCAAGACCTCACTAATCAGCCCCAGCATTTT.

This clone has more than one count but fewer than ten. The J gene is TRBJ2-5, the V gene TRBV4-3; 7 bases fit TRBD2. The germline CDR1 and CDR2 sequences are LGHNA and YSLEER. V was pared by 0 bases and J by 7 bases, with 11 bases of the junction left unmatched. The CDR3 totals 16 residues. CDR3 sequence (DNA): TGCGCCAGCAGCCAAGATAATCGTCCGGGGGGAGCGACCCAGTACTTC. Translating gives CASSQDNRPGGATQYF.

Here the CDR3 reads CASSFLAGPNEQFF. The CDR3 coding sequence is TGTGCCAGCAGCTTTCTAGCGGGCCCCAATGAGCAGTTCTTC. The V call is TRBV7-2, the J call TRBJ2-1, with 8 bases that match TRBD2. V lost 3 bases, J lost 6 bases, and 4 bases stayed unmatched. Germline V gene data show CDR1 as SGHTA and CDR2 as FQGNSA. The CDR3 sequence is 14 residues long.

This clone was counted once. V usage is TRBV30 and J usage is TRBJ2-2; D is undetermined. Germline CDR1 reads GTSNPN; CDR2 reads SVGIG (reference sequence). This CDR3 is 12 amino acids long. Between the trimmed V and J ends, which lost 1 base and 7 bases, there was a span of 7 bases. The CDR3 here is CAWSAGYGELFF. The DNA for the CDR3 is TGTGCCTGGAGTGCTGGGTACGGGGAGCTGTTTTTT.

The genes are TRBV19 and TRBJ1-1; the D gene is possibly TRBD1 (5 bases). The V end was cut by 5 bases, the J end by 0 bases, with 7 bases between. Germline CDR1 and CDR2: LNHDA and SQIVND (reference sequence). CDR3 length: 13 residues. CDR3 protein: CASSDRLNTEAFF. In nucleotides, the CDR3 is TGTGCCAGTAGTGACAGACTGAACACTGAAGCTTTCTTT.

V gene TRBV9 combines with J gene TRBJ1-1; D is ambiguous. Trimming left V 3 bases short and J 0 bases short, with 6 bases between. The length of the CDR3 is 13 residues. The germline V gene has CDR1 SGDLS and CDR2 YYNGEE. In DNA, the CDR3 is TGTGCCAGCAGCGGAGGTCTGAACACTGAAGCTTTCTTT. This gives the protein CASSGGLNTEAFF.

The chain joins TRBV29-1 to TRBJ1-6; D ambiguous. Looked up from germline, CDR1 is SQVTM and CDR2 is ANQGSEA. The CDR3 is made up of 13 amino acids. V lost 4 bases and J lost 7, with 11 bases in between. CDR3: CSVGVEENSPLHF. The CDR3 bases are TGCAGCGTTGGTGTGGAGGAAAATTCACCCCTCCACTTT.

The genes are TRBV2 and TRBJ2-7; the D gene is possibly TRBD1 (5 bases). V dropped 4 bases and J dropped 3 bases, with 19 bases sitting between them. The V gene's germline CDR1 is SNHLY and CDR2 FYNNEI. This CDR3 has 16 residues. The CDR3 DNA reads TGTGCCAGCAGTGTATTGGGGCAGTCCCCGGGCTACGAGCAGTACTTC. Protein: CASSVLGQSPGYEQYF.

The rearrangement links TRBV3-1 (or the pseudogene TRBV3-2) to TRBJ1-6; weak D call: TRBD1 (6 bases). Looked up from germline, CDR1 is LGHDT and CDR2 is YNNKEL (reference sequence). The CDR3 consists of 17 residues. Trimming shortened V by 0 bases and J by 0 bases, and 9 bases separated the two germline ends. The CDR3 DNA reads as TGTGCCAGCAGCCAAGATAGGGGGGACTCCTATAATTCACCCCTCCACTTT. The encoded protein is CASSQDRGDSYNSPLHF.

Comments on this clone: At one end, the junction sequence differs from germline, possibly due to a read error. The V and J genes are TRBV27 and TRBJ2-1; D remains ambiguous. The CDR3 contains 13 residues. Germline CDR1 is MNHEY and CDR2 is SMNVEV (reference sequence). The CDR3 spells CASRLWEYNEQFF. The CDR3 DNA reads TGTGCCAGCAGGTTATGGGAATACAATGAGCAGTTCTTC.

A word on this clone: At one of its ends the junction is not consistent with the germline gene, which may arise from a read error. The chain is built from TRBV6-1 and TRBJ2-5; D possibly corresponds to TRBD2 (7 bases). Germline V gives CDR1 MNHNS, CDR2 SASEGT. The CDR3 is 13 amino acids. Written as DNA, the CDR3 is TGTGCCAGCAGGGAAGGGGGGGGAGAGACCCAGTACTTC. Translated: CASREGGGETQYF.

V is TRBV9 and J is TRBJ2-2; 7 nucleotides align to TRBD1. The CDR3 runs to 16 residues. With 2 bases clipped from V and 2 bases from J, the junction kept 6 bases outside the gene matches. In germline, CDR1 is SGDLS, CDR2 YYNGEE. Written as DNA, the CDR3 is TGTGCCAGCAGCGTGATGACAGGGTCCAACACCGGGGAGCTGTTTTTT. It translates to CASSVMTGSNTGELFF.

This clone showed up just once. The gene calls are TRBV27 and TRBJ1-4; D is perhaps TRBD1 (5 bases). The V end lost 4 bases, the J end lost 8 bases, and 17 bases lay between the germline ends. Germline V gene data show CDR1 as MNHEY and CDR2 as SMNVEV (reference sequence). The CDR3 consists of 15 residues. The CDR3 reads CASSSDGGENEKLFF. The CDR3, as DNA: TGTGCCAGCAGTTCGGATGGGGGAGAGAACGAAAAACTGTTTTTT.

The chain carries TRBV6-5 and TRBJ1-1; D may be TRBD1 (5 bases). The CDR3 is 13 residues long. Germline V gene data show CDR1 as MNHEY and CDR2 as SVGAGI. Trimming took 7 bases from V and 4 from J, leaving 13 bases between them. CDR3 protein: CASIGGGATEAFF. CDR3 bases: TGTGCCAGCATCGGGGGAGGGGCCACTGAAGCTTTCTTT.

The rearrangement joins TRBV5-1 to TRBJ2-3; possibly TRBD1 or TRBD2 for D (5 bases each). The CDR3 is made up of 16 amino acids. CDR1 is SGHRS, CDR2 YFSETQ, per germline. Trimming took 3 bases from V and 2 from J, leaving 16 bases between them. CDR3 region: CASSSGVGALTDTQYF. The CDR3 bases are TGCGCCAGCAGCTCTGGGGTCGGGGCACTCACAGATACGCAGTATTTT.

This chain uses TRBV13 with TRBJ2-1, with TRBD2 identical over 9 bases. Losses at the gene ends were 5 bases for V and 3 bases for J; bases not matched to a gene: 14. The CDR3 has 18 amino acids. Germline-derived CDR1 and CDR2 are PRHDT and FYEKMQ (reference sequence). The CDR3 DNA is TGTGCCAGCAGCGCTTCCCTGGGGGGGACTAGCCTCTACAATGAGCAGTTCTTC. As protein: CASSASLGGTSLYNEQFF.